This entry is about one T cell receptor (beta chain). Its antigen is still unknown. The record has no base qualities; no much larger clone is one base away. This sample was included in a study of OX40 agonist ivuxolimab in advanced cancers. Context from the whole study: The costimulatory receptor OX40 (CD134) was targeted by ivuxolimab, a fully human IgG2 agonistic monoclonal antibody. Intravenous ivuxolimab was administered to patients every 2 weeks at six dose levels: 0.01, 0.1, 0.3, 1.5, 3 and 10 mg/kg. Of the roughly 54 dose-escalation patients, hepatocellular carcinoma was present in approximately 20, melanoma in about 15, renal cell carcinoma in 9 and head and neck cancer in 9. In the dose-escalation cohort, more than 75% of patients were male, and the mean age was around 60 years, with a range of roughly 23 to 85. Prior anti-PD-1, anti-PD-L1 or anti-CTLA-4 therapy was permitted, and 40% of dose-escalation patients had received checkpoint inhibitors. Three dose-escalation patients achieved partial responses, one with hepatocellular carcinoma and two with cutaneous melanoma. The purpose of peripheral TCRbeta sequencing was to test whether ivuxolimab changed TCR sequence diversity and led to clonal T-cell expansion. The monotherapy dose-escalation portion (N ≈ 52 patients) of the phase I ivuxolimab trial is reported in the paper. General findings and caveats noted by the study authors: The antigen specificity of the peripheral T cells that underwent clonal expansion was not determined. At doses of 0.1 to 3.0 mg/kg, clonal expansion of both CD4+ and CD8+ T cells in blood was seen between baseline and week 6. On average, CD8+ T cells showed more expanded clones than CD4+ T cells after ivuxolimab. In partial responders in the 0.1-3.0 mg/kg groups, normalized peripheral clonal expansion was found to be among the lowest, especially among CD8+ T cells. Low levels of normalized T-cell clonal expansion were also seen in some nonresponding patients.

Patients with autoimmune disease history or receiving systemic immunosuppression were excluded from the trial. Peripheral blood for TCR sequencing was collected from all dose cohorts at baseline, on cycle 4 day 1, and on cycle 7 day 1. The samples were taken from a phase I, first-in-human, multicenter, open-label dose-escalation trial of ivuxolimab. Adults with locally advanced or metastatic melanoma, renal cell carcinoma, hepatocellular carcinoma or head and neck squamous cell carcinoma were enrolled in the trial. Before TCR sequencing, CD4+ T cells and CD8+ T cells were sorted from peripheral blood as separate populations. For sequencing of the TCRbeta CDR3 region, genomic DNA was extracted from the sorted cells. The immunoSEQ Assay was used for sequencing of TCRbeta CDR3 regions. Imported from immuneACCESS, the table was reduced by TCRdb to in-frame sequences with V and J called. These copies leave out some clones; in studies compared against another copy, an unresolved V gene accounts for under half, and the cause of the remainder is not known. Counted in this sample were 31,000 or so clones; about four fifths of them appeared once. Less than 25% of the sample lies in the top ten.

The V end loses 5 bases and the J end loses 3 bases, and a stretch of 14 bases separates them. CDR1 and CDR2 are drawn from the germline V gene (reference sequence): LNHDA, SQIVND. From cysteine to phenylalanine, the CDR3 is 15 amino acids long. Only the CDR3 DNA stays, 45 bases, in frame from base 1. The material sequenced was CD4+ or CD8+ T cells sorted from blood, taken in a trial of the OX40 agonist ivuxolimab. This clonotype was obtained from an adult with an advanced solid tumor such as melanoma, head and neck, liver or kidney cancer. Here the chain combines TRBV19 and TRBJ1-5; TRBD1 is a possible D gene, resting on 5 matching bases. The CDR3 region has the sequence CASSQTASPNQPQHF. In nucleotide form, the sequence is TGTGCCAGTAGTCAGACAGCCTCTCCCAATCAGCCCCAGCATTTT.